This TCR beta chain was identified during a study of identical twins. General study points: Carriage of fewer insertions was seen in abundant cord blood beta clonotypes, whereas memory repertoires showed none.

TCRdb processed the 5' RACE reads anew with MiXCR; each CDR3 protein has one entry. The sample carries about 890,000 distinct CDR3 sequences, 9% to 15% recorded once. This clonotype came up a few times. Its specificity is not known. The junction departs from the called germline gene at one end, perhaps through a read error. The germline V gene encodes CDR1 SGHTA and CDR2 FQGTGA. The length of the CDR3 is 16 residues. The data also belong to a second study, concerning yellow fever vaccine responses in identical twins.

The material sequenced was PBMCs. This receptor was taken from a woman under 30 in good health. The rearrangement joins TRBV7-3 to TRBJ2-3; 9 bases align to TRBD1. The CDR3 DNA follows: TGTGCCAGCAGCCTAACAGGGGGCGCCGGCACAGATACGCAGTATTTT. Its translation is CASSLTGGAGTDTQYF.